The sequence of this T cell receptor (beta chain) was determined in a study of lymphopenia after photon versus proton radiotherapy (dated by TCRdb to 2018 to 2020). General notes on the study: The immunological effects of photon versus proton radiation therapy were compared in patients with gastrointestinal tumors who developed high-grade lymphopenia. A cohort of around 21 patients with gastrointestinal tumors who received either photon or proton therapy and subsequently developed lymphopenia was included. The goal of the study was to describe how the two radiation modalities differ in their effects on the immune system.

What the study reported, not specific to this receptor: After the lymphocyte count nadir, oligoclonal expansion, especially of CD8+ Temra cells, was observed in photon-treated repertoires, and the drop in diversity was driven by this expansion. Relative stability during treatment was observed in proton-treated patients, whereas loss of naive T cells and TCR diversity and gain of effector/memory populations were observed in photon-treated patients. Across the cohort, an inverse correlation was found between a larger post-nadir drop in TCR diversity and overall survival time among patients who died. The survival association was assessed only in patients who died, and the authors presented better survival with proton therapy as a possibility rather than a demonstrated result.

The CDR3 holds 15 amino acids from the cysteine to the phenylalanine. The sequence is cut down to CDR3 DNA, 45 bases in frame from base 1. CDR1 and CDR2 were assigned from the germline V gene (reference sequence) as GTSNPN and SVGIG. Germline trimming amounts to 0 bases on V and 0 bases on J, with 4 as the count of junction bases outside the gene matches. Note on this clone: Its binding antigen is unknown. No much larger clonotype is one base removed from it; base qualities were not supplied.

To prepare the library, the immunoSEQ multiplex PCR assay was applied. Deep sequencing of rearranged TCR beta loci, alongside multiparametric flow cytometry, was used to profile T cell repertoires. TCRdb provides this immuneACCESS table in a form limited to in-frame rearrangements. Some clones are lacking; in checked studies, under half of them reflect an unresolved V gene, and why the rest are absent is not known. The sample profile shows 53,000 or so clones; more than 70% of them were found once. The ten largest clones represent 25% to 35% of the sample. This material consisted of peripheral blood, taken from a patient treated with photon-based radiotherapy. The rearranged segments are TRBV30 and TRBJ2-7; 8 of the junction bases match TRBD2. The source of this sequence is a man in his fifties with gastric cancer. The CDR3 in this case is CAWSVGGTSSYEQYF. The DNA sequence follows: TGTGCCTGGAGTGTTGGCGGGACTAGCTCCTACGAGCAGTACTTC.